Listed here is a single T cell receptor beta chain. The antigen is unknown. Germline-derived CDR1 and CDR2 are KGHDR and SFDVKD. Trimming took off 4 bases at V and 1 base at J, with 8 bases between the two ends. The CDR3 runs to 14 residues. This record comes from a study of T cells in tumors after PD-1 blockade. Study overall: Each patient got pembrolizumab 200 mg every 3 weeks or cemiplimab 350 mg every 2 weeks. Findings and limits, study-wide: About 41% of tumor TCR clonotypes were also found in blood.

TCRdb keeps only in-frame clones here, not all; method: immunoSEQ multiplex PCR. Of 60,000 to 75,000 clones listed, over 65% are singletons. This material consisted of PBMCs, taken after anti-PD-1 treatment. This clonotype was obtained from a human donor with basal cell carcinoma. V usage is TRBV24-1 and J usage is TRBJ2-3; no definite D call. The CDR3 bases are TGTGCCACCAGTGACCGGCGAGGCACAGATACGCAGTATTTT. Residues: CATSDRRGTDTQYF.